This T cell receptor beta chain appears in the sequencing data of a study of cytomegalovirus exposure and HLA in healthy donors. Study summary: A previous analysis identified around 120 million unique TCR beta sequences derived from roughly 190 million T cells.

With V trimmed by 6 bases and J by 10 bases, 14 bases remained unmatched. CDR1 is ENHRY, CDR2 SYGVKD, per germline. This CDR3 has 15 residues. To note about this clone: Its target is not known.

The PCR employed 60 Vbeta primers together with 13 Jbeta primers. Profiled with immunoSEQ multiplex PCR; TCRdb holds only in-frame clones, not every one. The sample includes about 250,000 clones, about four fifths of them seen just once. The study, taken as a whole, reports: In an earlier analysis, in some 500 donors, most V segments appeared productive either ~87% or ~30% of the time. The authors listed 164 TCR beta chains as cytomegalovirus-associated. TCR beta V- and J-gene trimming was later associated with a missense DCLRE1C variant.

The V gene is TRBV10-3, the J gene TRBJ2-1; 8 bases are shared with TRBD2. Specimen: PBMCs. The origin of this receptor is a girl aged 2 to 9 in good health and CMV-seronegative. The CDR3 reads CAIRGGGTTGGEQFF. CDR3 in DNA: TGTGCCATCAGAGGCGGGGGGACCACCGGGGGAGAGCAGTTCTTC.